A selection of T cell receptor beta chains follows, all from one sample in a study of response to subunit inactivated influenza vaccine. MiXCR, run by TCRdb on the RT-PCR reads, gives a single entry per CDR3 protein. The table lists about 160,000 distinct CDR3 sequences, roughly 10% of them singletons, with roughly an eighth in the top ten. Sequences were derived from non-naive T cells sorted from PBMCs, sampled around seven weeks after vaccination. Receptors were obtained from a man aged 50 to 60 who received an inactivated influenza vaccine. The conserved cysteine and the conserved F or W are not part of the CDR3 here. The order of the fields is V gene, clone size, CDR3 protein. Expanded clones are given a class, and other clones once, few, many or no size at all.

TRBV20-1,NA,SAKWGGPNTDTQY
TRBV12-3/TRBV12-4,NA,ASSGPDRAIAGELF
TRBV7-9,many,ASSEIGEKLF
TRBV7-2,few,ASSFDKNQPQH
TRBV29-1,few,SVGSSNYGYT
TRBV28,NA,ASSLRWQTGELF
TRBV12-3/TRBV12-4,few,ASSLASGQGSTDTQY
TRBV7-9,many,ASSLEGTSEEGQF
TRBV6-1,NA,ASSPAGRGRVYSNQPQH
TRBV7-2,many,ASSRDDRANEKLF
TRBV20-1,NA,SANRDYEQY
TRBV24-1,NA,ATSVPGQGHNEQF
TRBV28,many,ASTSPLTSDTQY
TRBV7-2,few,ASSLAGESSGRRNEQY
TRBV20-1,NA,SARDRGRQANTEAF
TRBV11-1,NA,ASSPWVAGGQKEYNEQF
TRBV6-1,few,ASSEPWNFEEAF
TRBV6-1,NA,ASSAPGSKNIQY
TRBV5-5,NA,ASSLGDHMNTEAF
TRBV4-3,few,ASSPRGQGADGYT
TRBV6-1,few,ATSRAGRTGNTIY
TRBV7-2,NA,ASSLGTGVGYEQY
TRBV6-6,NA,ASSYISDTEAF
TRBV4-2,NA,ASSQPGTSGQETQY
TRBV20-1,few,SAKSGISTETQY
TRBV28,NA,ASSDSRGGLYGYT
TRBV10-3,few,AISEGRANDSPLH
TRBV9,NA,ASSASPGTTKNIQY